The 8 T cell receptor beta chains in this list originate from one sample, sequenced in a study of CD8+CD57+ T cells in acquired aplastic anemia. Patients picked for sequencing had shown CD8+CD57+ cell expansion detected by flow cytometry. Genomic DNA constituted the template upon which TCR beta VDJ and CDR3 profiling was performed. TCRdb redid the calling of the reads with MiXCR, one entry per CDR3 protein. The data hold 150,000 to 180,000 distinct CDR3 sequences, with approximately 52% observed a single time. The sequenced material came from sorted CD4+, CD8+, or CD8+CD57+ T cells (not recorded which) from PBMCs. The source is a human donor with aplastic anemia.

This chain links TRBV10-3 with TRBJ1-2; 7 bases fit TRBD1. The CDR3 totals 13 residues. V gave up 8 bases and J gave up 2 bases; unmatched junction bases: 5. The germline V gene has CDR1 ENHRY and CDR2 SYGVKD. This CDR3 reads CAIPAQGNYGYTF. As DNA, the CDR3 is TGTGCCATCCCAGCACAGGGGAACTATGGCTACACCTTC.

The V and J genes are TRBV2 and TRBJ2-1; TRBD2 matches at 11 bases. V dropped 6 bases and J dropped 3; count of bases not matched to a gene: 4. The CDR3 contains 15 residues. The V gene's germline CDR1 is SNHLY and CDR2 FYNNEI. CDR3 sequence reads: CASRSTSGDYNEQFF. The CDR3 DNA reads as TGTGCCAGCAGGTCGACTAGCGGGGACTACAATGAGCAGTTCTTC.

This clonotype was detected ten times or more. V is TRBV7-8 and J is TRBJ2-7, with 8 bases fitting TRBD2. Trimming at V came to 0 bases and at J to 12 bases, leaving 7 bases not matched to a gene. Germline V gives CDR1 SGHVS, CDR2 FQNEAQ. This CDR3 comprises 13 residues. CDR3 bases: TGTGCCAGCAGCTTAGCCCTCCTCCGGGAGGGGTACTTC. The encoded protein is CASSLALLREGYF. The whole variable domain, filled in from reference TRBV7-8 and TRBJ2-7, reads GAGVSQSPRYKVAKRGQDVALRCDPISGHVSLFWYQQALGQGPEFLTYFQNEAQLDKSGLPSDRFFAERPEGSVSTLKIQRTQQEDSAVYLCASSLALLREGYFGPGTRLTVT.

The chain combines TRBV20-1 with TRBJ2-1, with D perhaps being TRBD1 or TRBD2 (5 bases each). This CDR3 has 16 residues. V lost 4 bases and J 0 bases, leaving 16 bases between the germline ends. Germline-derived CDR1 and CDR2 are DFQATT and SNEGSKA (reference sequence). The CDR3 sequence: CSANRDAKSSYNEQFF. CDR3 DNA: TGCAGTGCTAATCGGGACGCCAAAAGCTCCTACAATGAGCAGTTCTTC.

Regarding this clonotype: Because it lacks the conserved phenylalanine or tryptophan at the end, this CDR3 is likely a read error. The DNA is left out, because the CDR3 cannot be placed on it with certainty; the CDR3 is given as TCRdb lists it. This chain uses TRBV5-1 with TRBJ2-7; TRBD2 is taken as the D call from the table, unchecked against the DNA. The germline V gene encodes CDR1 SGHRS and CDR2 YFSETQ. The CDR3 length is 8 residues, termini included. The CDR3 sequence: CASSPRTS.

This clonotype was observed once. For the CDR3, the DNA is TGTGCCAGCAGTGACGGGGGGTGGACTACGATTTCCGAAGAGACCCAGTACTTC. This sequence encodes CASSDGGWTTISEETQYF. The chain links TRBV25-1 to TRBJ2-5, with TRBD2 matching over 7 bases. This CDR3 comprises 18 residues. V lost 3 bases to trimming and J lost 3 bases; unmatched junction nucleotides: 16. Germline V CDR1 and CDR2: MGHDK, SYGVNS.

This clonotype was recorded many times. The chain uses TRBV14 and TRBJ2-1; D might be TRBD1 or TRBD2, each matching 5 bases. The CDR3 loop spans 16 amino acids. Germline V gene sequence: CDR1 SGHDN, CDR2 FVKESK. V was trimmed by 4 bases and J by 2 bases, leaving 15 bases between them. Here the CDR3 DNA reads TGTGCCAGCAGCCCGGGGCCAGTAAATCCCTACAATGAGCAGTTCTTC. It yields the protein CASSPGPVNPYNEQFF.

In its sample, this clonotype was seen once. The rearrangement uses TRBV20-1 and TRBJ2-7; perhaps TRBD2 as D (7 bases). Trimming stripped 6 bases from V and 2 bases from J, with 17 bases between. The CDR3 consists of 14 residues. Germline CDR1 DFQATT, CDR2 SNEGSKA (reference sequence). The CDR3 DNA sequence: TGCAGTGCGGGTATGGGGGGGCAAACCTACGAGCAGTACTTC. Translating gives CSAGMGGQTYEQYF.